This T cell receptor beta chain was documented in a study of graft-versus-host responses after intestinal transplantation. In the study overall: Each patient got anti-thymocyte globulin induction, then tacrolimus and steroids for about 3 years.

Study-wide points: Marrow from the recipient contained GvH clones, some of which had appeared first in ileum or blood. High graft-versus-host to host-versus-graft T cell clonal ratios marked allografts of patients with graft-donor macrochimerism.

Plated together were some 200,000 CFSE-labeled responder cells and some 200,000 irradiated, violet-dye-labeled stimulator cells. CFSE-low proliferating responders, CD3+CD4+ and CD3+CD8+, were sorted post-reaction. This CDR3 has 13 residues. The V gene lost 4 bases and the J gene lost 3 bases, with 10 bases spanning the gap. Germline V gene data show CDR1 as SGHKS and CDR2 as YYEKEE (reference sequence). Method: immunoSEQ multiplex PCR; TCRdb's copy keeps in-frame clones and lacks some. The sample carries about 21,000 clones, 40% to 50% recorded once. This material consisted of alloreactive CD8+ T cells from a mixed lymphocyte reaction culture, taken before intestinal transplant. Subset of the sample: CFSE-low proliferating T cells sorted from roughly 6-day pre-transplant mixed lymphocyte reaction (GvH or HvG direction). This rearrangement joins TRBV5-5 to TRBJ1-2; D is ambiguous. The receptor was isolated from a human patient who received an intestinal transplant. In DNA, the CDR3 is TGTGCCAGCAGCCCCGTCCCCGACTATGGCTACACCTTC. Translated: CASSPVPDYGYTF.